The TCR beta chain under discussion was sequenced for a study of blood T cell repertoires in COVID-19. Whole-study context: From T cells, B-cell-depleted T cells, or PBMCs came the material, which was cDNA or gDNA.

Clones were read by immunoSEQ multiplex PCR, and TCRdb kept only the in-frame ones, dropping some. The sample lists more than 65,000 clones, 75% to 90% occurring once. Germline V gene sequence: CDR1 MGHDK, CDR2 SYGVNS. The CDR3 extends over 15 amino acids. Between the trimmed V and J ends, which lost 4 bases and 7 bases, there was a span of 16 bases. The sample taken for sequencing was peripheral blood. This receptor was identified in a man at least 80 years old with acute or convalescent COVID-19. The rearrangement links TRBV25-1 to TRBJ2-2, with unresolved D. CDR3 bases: TGTGCCAGCAGTGCTTCCCGATACGCGCACGGGGAGCTGTTTTTT. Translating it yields CASSASRYAHGELFF.